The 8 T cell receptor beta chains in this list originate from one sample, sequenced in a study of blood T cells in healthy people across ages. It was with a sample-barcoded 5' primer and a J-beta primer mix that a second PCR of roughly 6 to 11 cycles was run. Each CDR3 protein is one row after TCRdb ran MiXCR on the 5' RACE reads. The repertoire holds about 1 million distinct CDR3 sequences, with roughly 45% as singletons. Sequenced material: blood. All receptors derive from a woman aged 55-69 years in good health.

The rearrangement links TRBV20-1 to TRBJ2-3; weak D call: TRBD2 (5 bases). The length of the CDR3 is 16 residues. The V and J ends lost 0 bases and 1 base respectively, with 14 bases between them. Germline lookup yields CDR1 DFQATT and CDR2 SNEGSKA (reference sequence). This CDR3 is CSARDTSGARTDTQYF. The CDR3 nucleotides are TGCAGTGCTAGAGATACCAGCGGAGCCCGCACAGATACGCAGTATTTT.

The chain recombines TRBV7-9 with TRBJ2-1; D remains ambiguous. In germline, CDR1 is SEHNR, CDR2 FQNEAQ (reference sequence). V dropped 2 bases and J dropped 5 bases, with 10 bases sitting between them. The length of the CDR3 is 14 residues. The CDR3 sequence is CASSLSQRDNEQFF. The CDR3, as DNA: TGTGCCAGCAGCTTATCGCAAAGGGACAATGAGCAGTTCTTC.

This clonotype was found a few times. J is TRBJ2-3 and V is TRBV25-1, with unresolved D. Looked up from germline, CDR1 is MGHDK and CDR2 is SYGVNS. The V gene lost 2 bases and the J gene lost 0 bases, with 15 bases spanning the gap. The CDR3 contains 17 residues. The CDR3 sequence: CASSEGKQKVSTDTQYF. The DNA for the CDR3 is TGTGCCAGCAGTGAAGGGAAACAGAAGGTTAGCACAGATACGCAGTATTTT.

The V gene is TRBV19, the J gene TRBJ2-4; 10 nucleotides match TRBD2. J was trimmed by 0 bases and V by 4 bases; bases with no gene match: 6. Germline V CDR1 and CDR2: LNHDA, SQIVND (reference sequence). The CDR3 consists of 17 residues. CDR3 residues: CASSTSWTSGAKNIQYF. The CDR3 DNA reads TGTGCCAGTAGTACCTCTTGGACTAGCGGAGCCAAAAACATTCAGTACTTC.

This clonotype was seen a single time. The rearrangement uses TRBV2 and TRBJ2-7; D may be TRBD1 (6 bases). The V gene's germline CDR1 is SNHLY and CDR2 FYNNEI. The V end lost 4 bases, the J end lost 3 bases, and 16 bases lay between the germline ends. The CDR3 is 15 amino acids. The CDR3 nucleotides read TGTGCCAGCAGTGTGGGGCAGGGGATATTCTACGAGCAGTACTTC. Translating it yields CASSVGQGIFYEQYF. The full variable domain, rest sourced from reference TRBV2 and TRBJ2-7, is EPEVTQTPSHQVTQMGQEVILRCVPISNHLYFYWYRQILGQKVEFLVSFYNNEISEKSEIFDDQFSVERPDGSNFTLKIRSTKLEDSAMYFCASSVGQGIFYEQYFGPGTRLTVT.

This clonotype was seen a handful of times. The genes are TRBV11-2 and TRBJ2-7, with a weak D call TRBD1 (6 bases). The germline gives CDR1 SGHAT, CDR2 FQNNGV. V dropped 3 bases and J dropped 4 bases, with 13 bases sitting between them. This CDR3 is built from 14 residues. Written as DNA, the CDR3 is TGTGCCAGCAGCTTGGGCAGGGGACAATACGAGCAGTACTTC. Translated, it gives CASSLGRGQYEQYF.

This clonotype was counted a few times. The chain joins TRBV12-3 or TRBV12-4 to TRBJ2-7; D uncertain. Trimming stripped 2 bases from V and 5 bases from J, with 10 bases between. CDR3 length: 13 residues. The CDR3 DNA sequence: TGTGCCAGCAGTTTAACCATAGACCACGAGCAGTACTTC. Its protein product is CASSLTIDHEQYF.

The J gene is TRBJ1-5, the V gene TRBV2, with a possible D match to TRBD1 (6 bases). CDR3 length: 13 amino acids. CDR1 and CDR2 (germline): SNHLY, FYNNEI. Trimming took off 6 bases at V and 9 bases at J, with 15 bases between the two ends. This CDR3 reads CASSPQGRGPQHF. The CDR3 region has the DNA TGTGCCAGCAGCCCACAGGGTAGAGGGCCCCAGCATTTT.